The 5 T cell receptor beta chains reported below all come from one sample, sequenced in a study of PD-1 blockade in classical Hodgkin lymphoma. Libraries were prepared by immunoSEQ multiplex PCR; TCRdb keeps only in-frame clonotypes and omits some of them. The sample consists of approximately 29,000 clones, over 75% of them appearing once. The time point: cycle 4 day 1 (C4D1), after less than seven weeks of nivolumab. Brentuximab vedotin exposure varied, and every patient relapsed after autologous stem cell transplantation. Magnetic negative selection was used to purify CD4+ T cells from PBMCs that had been thawed. The sequenced sample was CD4+ T cells from blood, obtained before the fourth cycle of nivolumab. These receptors came from a human donor with classical Hodgkin lymphoma.

The V and J genes are TRBV6-1 and TRBJ2-7, with a possible D match to TRBD1 (6 bases). Germline V gene lookup returns CDR1 MNHNS and CDR2 SASEGT. This CDR3 region has 17 residues. Trimming removed 4 bases at V and 7 bases at J, with 26 bases between. In nucleotides, the CDR3 is TGTGCCAGCAGTGCCTCCGCCGGACAAATGGGGGCTAGTGAGCAGTACTTC. It yields the protein CASSASAGQMGASEQYF.

The CDR3 loop reads CASTRAGGHRETQYF. The CDR3 DNA sequence: TGTGCCAGCACCCGAGCGGGAGGGCATAGGGAGACCCAGTACTTC. V gene TRBV11-2 combines with J gene TRBJ2-5, with TRBD2 matching 10 bases. The CDR3 is 15 residues long. V gave up 7 bases and J gave up 5 bases; unmatched junction bases: 10. Looked up from germline, CDR1 is SGHAT and CDR2 is FQNNGV.

The rearrangement joins TRBV7-9 to TRBJ1-2; D call uncertain. Germline lookup yields CDR1 SEHNR and CDR2 FQNEAQ (reference sequence). The V end was cut by 1 base, the J end by 6 bases, with 6 bases between. The CDR3 covers 12 residues. CDR3 protein: CASSLVANGYTF. DNA of the CDR3: TGTGCCAGCAGCTTAGTTGCGAATGGCTACACCTTC.

The V gene is TRBV7-2, the J gene TRBJ1-5, with D unclear. The CDR3 extends over 12 amino acids. The V gene's germline CDR1 is SGHTA and CDR2 FQGNSA. V lost 6 bases, J lost 0 bases, and 3 bases lay in between. CDR3 coding DNA: TGTGCCAGCAGTTATAGCAATCAGCCCCAGCATTTT. It translates to CASSYSNQPQHF.

The chain has TRBV5-1 and TRBJ2-7; the match to TRBD1 covers 9 bases. This CDR3 has 15 residues. Losses at the gene ends were 2 bases for V and 0 bases for J; bases not matched to a gene: 3. Germline V gives CDR1 SGHRS, CDR2 YFSETQ. CDR3 sequence (DNA): TGCGCCAGCAGCTTCGGGACAGGGTCCTCCTACGAGCAGTACTTC. As protein: CASSFGTGSSYEQYF.